These 14 T cell receptor beta chains originate from one sample sequenced in a study of T cells in localized non-small cell lung cancer. Sequencing used immunoSEQ multiplex PCR; TCRdb keeps in-frame clones, though not all of them. The sample lists under 100,000 clones; around nine tenths were seen once. The sample consisted of peripheral blood, taken before any cancer treatment. These receptors were obtained from a woman aged 35-75 years with stage I squamous cell lung carcinoma.

The chain is built from TRBV9 and TRBJ2-6, with D perhaps being TRBD1 or TRBD2 (5 bases each). There are 14 residues in the CDR3. Germline loops: CDR1 SGDLS, CDR2 YYNGEE. Trimming took 0 bases from V and 6 from J, leaving 7 bases between them. CDR3 loop: CASSVVGTANVLTF. CDR3 nucleotides: TGTGCCAGCAGCGTAGTCGGGACGGCCAACGTCCTGACTTTC.

This sequence joins TRBV5-1 and TRBJ2-2; D perhaps matches TRBD2 (6 bases). V lost 2 bases, J lost 2 bases, and 10 bases lay in between. From germline, CDR1 is SGHRS and CDR2 YFSETQ. This CDR3 region has 15 residues. The chain's CDR3 is CASSFRDSNTGELFF. The CDR3 coding sequence is TGCGCCAGCAGCTTCCGGGACTCTAACACCGGGGAGCTGTTTTTT.

The chain combines TRBV4-1 with TRBJ1-2; 7 nucleotides match TRBD1. The germline gives CDR1 MGHRA, CDR2 YSYEKL. After removal of 4 bases from V and 5 bases from J, the junction contained 4 bases not matched to a gene. CDR3 size: 13 residues. CDR3 nucleotide sequence: TGCGCCAGCAGCCTCCGGGGACAGTATGGCTACACCTTC. It specifies CASSLRGQYGYTF.

The V call is TRBV18, the J call TRBJ2-2; perhaps TRBD1 as D (6 bases). V lost 4 bases, J lost 6 bases, and 9 bases lay in between. CDR3 length: 13 amino acids. Looked up from germline, CDR1 is KGHSH and CDR2 is LQKENI. CDR3 in amino acids: CASSRGLPGELFF. The CDR3 nucleotides are TGTGCCAGCTCACGGGGGCTCCCCGGGGAGCTGTTTTTT.

The rearrangement joins TRBV5-1 to TRBJ2-1, with TRBD2 as a possible D gene (6 bases). Germline values: CDR1 SGHRS, CDR2 YFSETQ. The CDR3 is 11 amino acids. Trimming cost V 4 bases and J 10 bases, with 9 bases left between them. The CDR3 region is CASSVREEQFF. In DNA, the CDR3 is TGCGCCAGCAGCGTCCGGGAGGAGCAGTTCTTC. Complete variable domain (other parts from reference TRBV5-1 and TRBJ2-1): KAGVTQTPRYLIKTRGQQVTLSCSPISGHRSVSWYQQTPGQGLQFLFEYFSETQRNKGNFPGRFSGRQFSNSRSEMNVSTLELGDSALYLCASSVREEQFFGPGTRLTVL.

The chain combines TRBV5-1 with TRBJ1-1; the D gene is possibly TRBD1 (5 bases). Trimming pared 7 bases from V and 5 bases from J, leaving 21 bases between. Germline assignment: CDR1 SGHRS and CDR2 YFSETQ. The CDR3 extends over 15 amino acids. In nucleotides, the CDR3 is TGCGCCAGCTCCTCTCGGGGGGGTTTGGAAACTGAAGCTTTCTTT. Protein product: CASSSRGGLETEAFF.

This chain uses TRBV5-4 with TRBJ2-7, with 8 bases matching TRBD1. This CDR3 contains 14 residues. The V gene's germline CDR1 is SGHNT and CDR2 YYREEE (reference sequence). Trimming removed 7 bases from V and 5 bases from J; junction bases left unmatched: 11. Here the CDR3 DNA reads TGTGCCAGCGGTACCGGGACAGGTACTAACGAGCAGTACTTC. Its translation: CASGTGTGTNEQYF.

The genes are TRBV4-1 and TRBJ1-3, with a weak D call TRBD1 (6 bases). V lost 4 bases and J 3 bases, leaving 13 bases between the germline ends. CDR1 is MGHRA, CDR2 YSYEKL, per germline. CDR3 length: 15 residues. DNA for the CDR3: TGCGCCAGCAGCCGGAGCCCAGGGGTTGGAAACACCATATATTTT. It codes for CASSRSPGVGNTIYF.

The rearrangement joins TRBV10-1 to TRBJ2-5; the D is unclear. CDR1 and CDR2 from the germline V gene are WNHNN and SYGVQD (reference sequence). This CDR3 contains 13 residues. The germline V and J ends were trimmed by 2 bases and 2 bases, with 6 bases remaining between them. CDR3 amino acids: CASSEGVQETQYF. CDR3 nucleotide sequence: TGCGCCAGCAGTGAGGGAGTACAAGAGACCCAGTACTTC.

The chain has TRBV27 and TRBJ1-2; D unclear. Germline V gives CDR1 MNHEY, CDR2 SMNVEV (reference sequence). V lost 2 bases to trimming and J lost 0 bases, with 4 bases between them. The CDR3 covers 13 residues. The CDR3 bases are TGTGCCAGCAGTTTACGCCCTAACTATGGCTACACCTTC. This codes for CASSLRPNYGYTF.

This chain links TRBV5-1 with TRBJ2-1, with D tentatively TRBD1 (6 bases). This CDR3 has 13 amino acids. V dropped 4 bases and J dropped 7 bases, with 12 bases sitting between them. Germline lookup yields CDR1 SGHRS and CDR2 YFSETQ. The CDR3 nucleotides read TGCGCCAGCAGCGGGGGCCCGGGAAATGAGCAGTTCTTC. Translation: CASSGGPGNEQFF.

The table lists this clone with a few counts. The rearrangement links TRBV6-6 to TRBJ2-5; D unclear. The CDR3 runs to 13 residues. The V end was cut by 0 bases, the J end by 5 bases, with 7 bases between. The V gene's germline CDR1 is MNHNY and CDR2 SVGAGI (reference sequence). CDR3 in amino acids: CASSYSPWETQYF. Here the CDR3 DNA reads TGTGCCAGCAGTTACTCTCCTTGGGAGACCCAGTACTTC.

V is TRBV9 and J is TRBJ2-3; 8 nucleotides match TRBD1. Unmatched junction bases numbered 4, after V lost 3 bases and J lost 4 bases. Germline loops: CDR1 SGDLS, CDR2 YYNGEE. The CDR3 has 14 amino acids. The DNA for the CDR3 is TGTGCCAGCAGCGAATCAGGGGGCTCAGATACGCAGTATTTT. It codes for CASSESGGSDTQYF. Complete variable domain (other parts from reference TRBV9 and TRBJ2-3): DSGVTQTPKHLITATGQRVTLRCSPRSGDLSVYWYQQSLDQGLQFLIQYYNGEERAKGNILERFSAQQFPDLHSELNLSSLELGDSALYFCASSESGGSDTQYFGPGTRLTVL.

The rearrangement joins TRBV6-5 to TRBJ1-1; D is unclear. Germline assignment: CDR1 MNHEY and CDR2 SVGAGI. The CDR3 loop spans 12 amino acids. Between the trimmed V and J ends, which lost 4 bases and 7 bases, there was a span of 10 bases. CDR3 region: CASSLLKGEAFF. CDR3 in DNA: TGTGCCAGCAGTTTACTGAAGGGTGAAGCTTTCTTT.